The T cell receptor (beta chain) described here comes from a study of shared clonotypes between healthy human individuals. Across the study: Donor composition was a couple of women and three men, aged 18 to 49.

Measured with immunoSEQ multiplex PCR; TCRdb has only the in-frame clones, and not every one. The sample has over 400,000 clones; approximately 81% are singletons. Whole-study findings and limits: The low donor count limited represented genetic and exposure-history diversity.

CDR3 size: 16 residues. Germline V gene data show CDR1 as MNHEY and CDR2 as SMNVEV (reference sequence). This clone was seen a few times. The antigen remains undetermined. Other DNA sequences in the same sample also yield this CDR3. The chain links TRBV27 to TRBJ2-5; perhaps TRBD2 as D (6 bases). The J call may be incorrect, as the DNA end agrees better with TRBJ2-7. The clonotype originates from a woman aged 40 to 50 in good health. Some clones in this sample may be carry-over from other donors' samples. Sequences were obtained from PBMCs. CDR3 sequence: CASSLSAGLPAYEQYF. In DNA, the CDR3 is TGTGCCAGCAGTTTATCCGCGGGACTTCCAGCCTACGAGCAGTACTTC.